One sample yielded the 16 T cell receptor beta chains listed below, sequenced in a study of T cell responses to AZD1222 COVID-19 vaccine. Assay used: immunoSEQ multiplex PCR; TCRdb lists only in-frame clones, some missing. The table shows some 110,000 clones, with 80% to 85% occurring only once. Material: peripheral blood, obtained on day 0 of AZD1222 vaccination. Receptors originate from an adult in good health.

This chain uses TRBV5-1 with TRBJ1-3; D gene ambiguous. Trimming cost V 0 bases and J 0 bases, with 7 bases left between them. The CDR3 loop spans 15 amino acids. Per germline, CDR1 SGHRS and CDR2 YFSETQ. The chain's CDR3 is CASSLELYSGNTIYF. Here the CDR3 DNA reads TGCGCCAGCAGCTTGGAACTATACTCTGGAAACACCATATATTTT. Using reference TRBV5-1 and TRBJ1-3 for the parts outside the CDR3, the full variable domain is KAGVTQTPRYLIKTRGQQVTLSCSPISGHRSVSWYQQTPGQGLQFLFEYFSETQRNKGNFPGRFSGRQFSNSRSEMNVSTLELGDSALYLCASSLELYSGNTIYFGEGSWLTVV.

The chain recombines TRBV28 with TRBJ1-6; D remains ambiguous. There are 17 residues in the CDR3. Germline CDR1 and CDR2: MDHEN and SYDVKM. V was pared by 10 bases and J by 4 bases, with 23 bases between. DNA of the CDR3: TGTGCCACCCTATCAATCCACACCCTCAGTTATAATTCACCCCTCCACTTT. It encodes CATLSIHTLSYNSPLHF.

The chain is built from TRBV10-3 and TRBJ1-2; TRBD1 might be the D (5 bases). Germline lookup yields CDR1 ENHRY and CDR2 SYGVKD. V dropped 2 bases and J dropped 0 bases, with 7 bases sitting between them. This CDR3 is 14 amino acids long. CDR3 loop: CAISEGRANYGYTF. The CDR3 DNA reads TGTGCCATCAGTGAGGGCAGGGCTAACTATGGCTACACCTTC.

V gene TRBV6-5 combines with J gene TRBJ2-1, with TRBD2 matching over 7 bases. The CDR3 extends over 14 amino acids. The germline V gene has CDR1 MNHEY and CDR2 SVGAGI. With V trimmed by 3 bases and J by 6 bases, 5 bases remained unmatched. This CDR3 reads CASSYSGTINEQFF. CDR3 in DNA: TGTGCCAGCAGTTATTCCGGGACTATCAATGAGCAGTTCTTC.

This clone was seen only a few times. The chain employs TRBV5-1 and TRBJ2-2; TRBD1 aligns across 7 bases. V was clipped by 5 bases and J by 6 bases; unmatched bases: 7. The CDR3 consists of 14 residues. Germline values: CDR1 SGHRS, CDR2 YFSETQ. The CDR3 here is CASRDREKSGELFF. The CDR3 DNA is TGCGCCAGCAGAGACAGGGAGAAGTCCGGGGAGCTGTTTTTT. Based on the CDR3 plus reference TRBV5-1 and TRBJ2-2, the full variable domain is KAGVTQTPRYLIKTRGQQVTLSCSPISGHRSVSWYQQTPGQGLQFLFEYFSETQRNKGNFPGRFSGRQFSNSRSEMNVSTLELGDSALYLCASRDREKSGELFFGEGSRLTVL.

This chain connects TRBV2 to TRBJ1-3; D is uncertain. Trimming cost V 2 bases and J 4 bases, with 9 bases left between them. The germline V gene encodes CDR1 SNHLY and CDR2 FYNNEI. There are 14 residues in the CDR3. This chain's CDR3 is CASSELAQGNTIYF. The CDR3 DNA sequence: TGTGCCAGCAGTGAACTGGCACAGGGAAACACCATATATTTT.

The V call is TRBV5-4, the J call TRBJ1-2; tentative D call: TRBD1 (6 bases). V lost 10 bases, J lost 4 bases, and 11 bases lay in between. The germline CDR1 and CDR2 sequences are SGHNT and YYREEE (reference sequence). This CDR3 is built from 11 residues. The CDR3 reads CAAGGGYGYTF. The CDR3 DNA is TGTGCCGCGGGGGGCGGCTATGGCTACACCTTC.

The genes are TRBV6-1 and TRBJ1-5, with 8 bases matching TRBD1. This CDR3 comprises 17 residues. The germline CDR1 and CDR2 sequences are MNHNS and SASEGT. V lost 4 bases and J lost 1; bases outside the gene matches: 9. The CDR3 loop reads CASSVTFRGPSNQPQHF. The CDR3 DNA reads TGTGCCAGCAGTGTCACCTTCAGGGGGCCCAGCAATCAGCCCCAGCATTTT.

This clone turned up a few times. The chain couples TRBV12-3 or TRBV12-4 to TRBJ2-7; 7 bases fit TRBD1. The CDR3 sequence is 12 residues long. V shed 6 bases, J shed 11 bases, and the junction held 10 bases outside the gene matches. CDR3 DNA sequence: TGTGCCAGCAGCTCCGGACAGGCCCGAGAGTACTTC. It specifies CASSSGQAREYF.

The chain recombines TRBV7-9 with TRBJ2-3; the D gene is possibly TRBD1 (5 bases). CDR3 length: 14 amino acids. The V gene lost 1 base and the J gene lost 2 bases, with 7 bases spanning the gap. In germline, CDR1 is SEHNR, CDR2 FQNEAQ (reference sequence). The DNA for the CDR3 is TGTGCCAGCAGCTTAGGACAGAACACAGATACGCAGTATTTT. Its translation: CASSLGQNTDTQYF.

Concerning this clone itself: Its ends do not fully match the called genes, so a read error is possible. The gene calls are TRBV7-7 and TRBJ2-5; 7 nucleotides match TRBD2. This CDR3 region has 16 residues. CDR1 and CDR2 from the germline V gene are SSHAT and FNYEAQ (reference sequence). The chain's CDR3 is CASSLGPRRERETQYF. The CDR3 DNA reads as TGTGCTAGCAGCTTAGGTCCGAGGCGGGAGAGGGAGACCCAGTACTTC.

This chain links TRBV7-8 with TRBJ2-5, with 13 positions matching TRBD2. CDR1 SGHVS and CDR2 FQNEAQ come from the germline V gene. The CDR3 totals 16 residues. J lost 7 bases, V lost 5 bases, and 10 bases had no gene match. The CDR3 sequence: CASSPGTSGTGGTQYF. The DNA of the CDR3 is TGTGCCAGCAGCCCGGGGACTAGCGGGACGGGGGGGACCCAGTACTTC.

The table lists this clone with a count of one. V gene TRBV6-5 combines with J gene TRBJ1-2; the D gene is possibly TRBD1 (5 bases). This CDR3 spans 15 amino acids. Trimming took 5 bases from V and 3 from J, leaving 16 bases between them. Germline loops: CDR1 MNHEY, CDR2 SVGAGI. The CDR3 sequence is CASSLGPSLYYGYTF. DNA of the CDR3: TGTGCCAGCAGTCTGGGACCGAGTTTGTACTATGGCTACACCTTC.

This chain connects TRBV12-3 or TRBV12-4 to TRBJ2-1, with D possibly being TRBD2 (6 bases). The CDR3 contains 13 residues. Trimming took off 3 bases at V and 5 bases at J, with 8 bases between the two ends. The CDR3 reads CASSLGLDNEQFF. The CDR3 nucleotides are TGTGCCAGCAGTTTGGGACTCGACAATGAGCAGTTCTTC.

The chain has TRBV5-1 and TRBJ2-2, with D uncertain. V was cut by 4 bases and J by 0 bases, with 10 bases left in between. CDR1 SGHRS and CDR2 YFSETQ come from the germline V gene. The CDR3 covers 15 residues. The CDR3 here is CASSRDGPNTGELFF. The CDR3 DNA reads TGCGCCAGCAGCAGAGACGGTCCGAACACCGGGGAGCTGTTTTTT.

The CDR3 bases are TGTGCCAGCAGTGAAGCGCTTAGGGGACCCCAAGAGACCCAGTACTTC. Amino acids: CASSEALRGPQETQYF. This rearrangement joins TRBV2 to TRBJ2-5; D is tentatively TRBD1 or TRBD2 (5 bases each). The CDR3 has 16 residues. Looked up from germline, CDR1 is SNHLY and CDR2 is FYNNEI. Trimming stripped 0 bases from V and 1 base from J, with 12 bases between.